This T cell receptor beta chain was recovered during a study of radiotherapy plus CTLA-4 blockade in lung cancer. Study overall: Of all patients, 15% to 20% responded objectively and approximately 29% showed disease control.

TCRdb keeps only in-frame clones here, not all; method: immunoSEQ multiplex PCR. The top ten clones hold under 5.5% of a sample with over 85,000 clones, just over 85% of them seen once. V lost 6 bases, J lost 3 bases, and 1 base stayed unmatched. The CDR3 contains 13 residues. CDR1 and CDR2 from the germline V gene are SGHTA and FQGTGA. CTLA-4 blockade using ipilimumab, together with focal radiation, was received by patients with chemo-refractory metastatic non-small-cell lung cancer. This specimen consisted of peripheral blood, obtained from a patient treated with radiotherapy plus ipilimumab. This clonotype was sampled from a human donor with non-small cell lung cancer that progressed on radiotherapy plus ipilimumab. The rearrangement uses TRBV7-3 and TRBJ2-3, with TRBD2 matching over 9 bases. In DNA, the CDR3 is TGTGCCAGCAGGCGGGAGGGTACAGATACGCAGTATTTT. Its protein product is CASRREGTDTQYF.